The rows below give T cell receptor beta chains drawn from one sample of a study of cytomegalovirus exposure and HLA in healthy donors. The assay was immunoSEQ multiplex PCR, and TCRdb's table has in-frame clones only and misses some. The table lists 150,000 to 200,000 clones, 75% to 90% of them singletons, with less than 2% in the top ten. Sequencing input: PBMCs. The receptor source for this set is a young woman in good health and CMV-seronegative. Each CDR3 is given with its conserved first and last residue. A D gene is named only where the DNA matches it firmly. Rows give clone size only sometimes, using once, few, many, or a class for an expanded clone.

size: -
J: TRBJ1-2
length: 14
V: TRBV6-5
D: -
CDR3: CASSTKQGSYGYTF
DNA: TGTGCCAGCAGTACCAAACAGGGTTCCTATGGCTACACCTTC

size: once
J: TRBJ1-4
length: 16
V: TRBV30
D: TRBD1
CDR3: CAWSPTDRGLREKLFF
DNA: TGTGCCTGGAGTCCCACCGACAGGGGGCTTAGGGAAAAACTGTTTTTT

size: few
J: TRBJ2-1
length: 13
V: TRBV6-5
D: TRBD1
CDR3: CASSGQGVNEQFF
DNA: TGTGCCAGCAGTGGTCAGGGGGTCAATGAGCAGTTCTTC

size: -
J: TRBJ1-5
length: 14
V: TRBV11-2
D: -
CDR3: CASSPRPGNQPQHF
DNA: TGTGCCAGCAGCCCCCGACCAGGGAATCAGCCCCAGCATTTT

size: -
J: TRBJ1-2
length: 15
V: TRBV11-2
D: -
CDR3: CASSLARGAGYGYTF
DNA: TGTGCCAGCAGCTTAGCTCGGGGGGCAGGCTATGGCTACACCTTC

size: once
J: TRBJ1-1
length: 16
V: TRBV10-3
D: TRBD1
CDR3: CAIRQGVGLMNTEAFF
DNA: TGTGCCATCAGGCAGGGGGTCGGATTGATGAACACTGAAGCTTTCTTT

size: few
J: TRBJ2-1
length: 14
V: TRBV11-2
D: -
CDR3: CASSLVVTYNEQFF
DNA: TGTGCCAGCAGCTTAGTGGTAACTTACAATGAGCAGTTCTTC

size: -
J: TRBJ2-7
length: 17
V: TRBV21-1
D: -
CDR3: CASSKPTGGQGAYEQYF
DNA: TGTGCCAGCAGCAAACCGACTGGAGGACAGGGGGCCTACGAGCAGTACTTC

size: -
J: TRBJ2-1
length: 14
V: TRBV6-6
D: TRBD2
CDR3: CASTERGDYNEQFF
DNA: TGTGCCAGCACCGAGCGGGGGGATTACAATGAGCAGTTCTTC

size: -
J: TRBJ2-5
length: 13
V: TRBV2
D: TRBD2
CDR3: CASSFSGQETQYF
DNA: TGTGCCAGCAGTTTTAGCGGGCAAGAGACCCAGTACTTC

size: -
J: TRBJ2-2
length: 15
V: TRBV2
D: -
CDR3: CASSDGRRTTGELFF
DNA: TGTGCCAGCAGTGACGGAAGGAGGACCACCGGGGAGCTGTTTTTT

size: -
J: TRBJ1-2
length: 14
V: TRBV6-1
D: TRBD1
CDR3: CASSRSGGLYGYTF
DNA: TGTGCCAGCAGTAGATCAGGGGGCCTCTATGGCTACACCTTC

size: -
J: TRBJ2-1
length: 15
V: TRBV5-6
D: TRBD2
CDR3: CASSSERGPEGEQFF
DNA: TGTGCCAGCAGCTCGGAGCGGGGGCCCGAAGGGGAGCAGTTCTTC

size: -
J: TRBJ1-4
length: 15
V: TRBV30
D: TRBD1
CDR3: CAWILRGQKNEKLFF
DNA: TGTGCCTGGATTCTACGGGGACAGAAGAATGAAAAACTGTTTTTT

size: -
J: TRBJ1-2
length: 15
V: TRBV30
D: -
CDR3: CAGIIGGPISYGYTF
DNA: TGTGCCGGAATTATTGGAGGTCCAATCTCCTATGGCTACACCTTC

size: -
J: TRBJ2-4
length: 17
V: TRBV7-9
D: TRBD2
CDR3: CASSSPSGGGIENSQYF
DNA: TGTGCCAGCAGCTCACCTAGCGGGGGGGGCATCGAAAACAGTCAGTACTTC

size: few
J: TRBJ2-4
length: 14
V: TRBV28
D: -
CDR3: CATKTTLLKNIQYF
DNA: TGTGCCACCAAGACTACCCTATTAAAAAACATTCAGTACTTC

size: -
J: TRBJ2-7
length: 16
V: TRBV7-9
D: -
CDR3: CASSLMGQGPSYEQYF
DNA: TGTGCCAGCAGCTTGATGGGGCAGGGTCCCTCCTACGAGCAGTACTTC

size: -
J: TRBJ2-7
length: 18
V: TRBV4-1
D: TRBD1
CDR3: CASTKIPRALGGRSEQYF
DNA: TGCGCCAGCACCAAAATACCCCGCGCCTTAGGGGGCCGTTCCGAGCAGTACTTC

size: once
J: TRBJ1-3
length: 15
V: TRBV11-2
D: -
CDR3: CASSPPRGSGNTIYF
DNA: TGTGCCAGCAGCCCCCCTAGGGGGTCTGGAAACACCATATATTTT

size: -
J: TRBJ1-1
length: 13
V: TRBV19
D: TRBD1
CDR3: CASSRQGTTEAFF
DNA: TGTGCCAGTAGTAGACAGGGGACCACTGAAGCTTTCTTT

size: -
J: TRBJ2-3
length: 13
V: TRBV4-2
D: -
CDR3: CASSTLLVDTQYF
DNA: TGTGCCAGCAGCACCCTCCTAGTCGATACGCAGTATTTT

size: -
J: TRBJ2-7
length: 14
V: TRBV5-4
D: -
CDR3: CASSLAASGGEQYF
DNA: TGTGCCAGCAGCTTGGCCGCGTCGGGTGGGGAGCAGTACTTC

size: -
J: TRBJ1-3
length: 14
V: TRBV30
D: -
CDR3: CAWQTGNSGNTIYF
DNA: TGTGCCTGGCAAACAGGGAACTCTGGAAACACCATATATTTT

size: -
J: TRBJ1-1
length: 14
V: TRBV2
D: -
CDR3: CASNRGRGGTEAFF
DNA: TGTGCCAGCAACCGGGGCAGGGGTGGAACTGAAGCTTTCTTT

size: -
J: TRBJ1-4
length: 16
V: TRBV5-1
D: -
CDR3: CASSLEGQIVNEKLFF
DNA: TGCGCCAGCAGCCTGGAAGGACAGATCGTTAATGAAAAACTGTTTTTT

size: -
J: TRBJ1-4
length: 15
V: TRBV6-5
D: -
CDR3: CASSYSGVSNEKLFF
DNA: TGTGCCAGCAGTTACTCAGGGGTCTCTAATGAAAAACTGTTTTTT

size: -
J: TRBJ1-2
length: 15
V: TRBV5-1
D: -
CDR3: CASSLALGYSYGYTF
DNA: TGCGCCAGCAGCTTGGCGCTGGGCTACAGCTATGGCTACACCTTC

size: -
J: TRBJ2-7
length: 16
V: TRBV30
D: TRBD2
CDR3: CAWSNGGTSGSYEQYF
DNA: TGTGCCTGGAGTAACGGAGGGACTAGCGGCTCCTACGAGCAGTACTTC

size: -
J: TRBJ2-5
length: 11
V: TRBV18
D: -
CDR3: CASSAGATQYF
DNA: TGTGCCAGCTCAGCAGGGGCGACCCAGTACTTC

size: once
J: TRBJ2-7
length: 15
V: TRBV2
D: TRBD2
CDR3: CASSEKRAGPFEQYF
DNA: TGTGCCAGCAGTGAAAAACGAGCGGGGCCCTTTGAGCAGTACTTC

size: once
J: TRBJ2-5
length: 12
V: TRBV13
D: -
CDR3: CASSLGRETQYF
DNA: TGTGCCAGCAGCTTAGGCAGGGAGACCCAGTACTTC

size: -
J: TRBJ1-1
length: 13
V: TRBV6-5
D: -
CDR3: CASSYITGTEAFF
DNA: TGTGCCAGCAGTTACATAACCGGCACTGAAGCTTTCTTT

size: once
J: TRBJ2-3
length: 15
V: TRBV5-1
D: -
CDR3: CASMKGTYGTDTQYF
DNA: TGCGCCAGCATGAAGGGGACATACGGCACAGATACGCAGTATTTT

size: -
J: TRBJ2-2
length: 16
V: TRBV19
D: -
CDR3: CASSIVSGGNTGELFF
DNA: TGTGCCAGTAGTATAGTTAGCGGTGGGAACACCGGGGAGCTGTTTTTT